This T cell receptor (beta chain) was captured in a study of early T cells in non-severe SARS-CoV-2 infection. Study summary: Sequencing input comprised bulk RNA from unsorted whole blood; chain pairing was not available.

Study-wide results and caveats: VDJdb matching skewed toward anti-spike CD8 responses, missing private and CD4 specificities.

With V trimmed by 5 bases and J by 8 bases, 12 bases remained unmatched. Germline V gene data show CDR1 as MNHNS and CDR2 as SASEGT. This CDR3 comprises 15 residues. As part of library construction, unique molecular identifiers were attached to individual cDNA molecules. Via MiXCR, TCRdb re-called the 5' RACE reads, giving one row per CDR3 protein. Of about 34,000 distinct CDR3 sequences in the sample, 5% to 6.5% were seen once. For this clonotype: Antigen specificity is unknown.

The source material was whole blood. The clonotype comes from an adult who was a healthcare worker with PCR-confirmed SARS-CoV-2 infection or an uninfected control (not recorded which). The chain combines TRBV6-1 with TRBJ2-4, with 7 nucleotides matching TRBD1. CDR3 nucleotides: TGTGCCAGCAGTCCCCTGGGACAGTCCCGGGACATTCAGTACTTC. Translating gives CASSPLGQSRDIQYF.